This TCR beta chain was sequenced for a study of cytomegalovirus exposure and HLA in healthy donors. Study results and limitations: A previous analysis found most TCR beta V segments productive roughly 87% or roughly 30% of the time.

V lost 8 bases and J lost 0, with 8 bases in between. From germline, CDR1 is MNHNS and CDR2 SASEGT. This CDR3 region has 13 residues. The PCR used 60 Vbeta and 13 Jbeta primers. Clones were sequenced by immunoSEQ multiplex PCR, and TCRdb holds only the in-frame ones, with some missing. The sample yields about 120,000 clones, less than 75% seen once. The sample holds one count of this clone. No antigen is known for it. This TCR came from a woman aged 40 to 50 in good health and CMV-seronegative. J is TRBJ1-3 and V is TRBV6-1, with D possibly matching TRBD1 (6 bases). The sequencing input was PBMCs. The CDR3 DNA reads as TGTGCCAGCCGGACAGACTCTGGAAACACCATATATTTT. Translation gives CASRTDSGNTIYF.